This T cell receptor beta chain was identified in a study of CD8 T cells in Susac syndrome. Random hexamers primed reverse transcription of roughly 0.45 to 1 ug RNA. One entry per CDR3 protein, called by TCRdb with MiXCR from the immunoSEQ multiplex PCR reads. The sample has 120,000 or so distinct CDR3 sequences, approximately 96% seen once. V lost 3 bases and J 5 bases, leaving 6 bases between the germline ends. CDR3 length: 11 residues. Germline values: CDR1 SGHRS, CDR2 YFSETQ. This receptor was taken from a human donor with Susac syndrome. The chain uses TRBV5-1 and TRBJ2-7, with TRBD2 as a possible D gene (6 bases). Sample: CD4+ T cells from PBMCs. CDR3 residues: CASSWGDEQYF. CDR3 coding DNA: TGCGCCAGCAGCTGGGGGGACGAGCAGTACTTC.